This passage covers 10 T cell receptor beta chains from one sample sequenced in a study of graft-versus-host responses after intestinal transplantation. Clones were read by immunoSEQ multiplex PCR, and TCRdb kept only the in-frame ones, dropping some. The table shows 78,000 or so clones, with about nine tenths occurring only once. Antigen specificity for these receptors is unknown. Sequenced material: unstimulated CD8+ T cells sorted from spleen or lymph node cells, taken before transplant. These receptors were collected from a human donor who was the organ donor for an intestinal transplant.

This clone has a single count. The chain couples TRBV4-1 to TRBJ1-5, with 9 bases aligning to TRBD1. Germline loops: CDR1 MGHRA, CDR2 YSYEKL. This CDR3 spans 15 amino acids. Losses at the gene ends were 0 bases for V and 7 bases for J; bases not matched to a gene: 4. The CDR3 DNA reads as TGCGCCAGCAGCCAAGACGGACAGGGGATCCAGCCCCAGCATTTT. Translated: CASSQDGQGIQPQHF.

The V and J genes are TRBV9 and TRBJ2-1; 10 positions match TRBD2. This CDR3 region has 18 residues. V lost 0 bases to trimming and J lost 0 bases; unmatched junction nucleotides: 6. CDR1 and CDR2 from the germline V gene are SGDLS and YYNGEE. As DNA, the CDR3 is TGTGCCAGCAGCGTAGGCGGGCTAGCGGGGGTCTCCTACAATGAGCAGTTCTTC. Residues: CASSVGGLAGVSYNEQFF.

The chain combines TRBV10-1 with TRBJ1-2; TRBD1 matches at 8 bases. The CDR3 loop spans 18 amino acids. The V gene end was trimmed by 1 base and the J gene end by 2 bases; junction bases not matched to a gene: 12. CDR1 WNHNN and CDR2 SYGVQD come from the germline V gene (reference sequence). The CDR3 loop is CASSEYVTWTGKNYGYTF. The CDR3 nucleotides are TGCGCCAGCAGTGAGTATGTAACCTGGACAGGGAAAAACTATGGCTACACCTTC.

The V gene is TRBV7-6, the J gene TRBJ2-7; perhaps TRBD1 as D (5 bases). Germline CDR1 and CDR2: SGHVS and FNYEAQ. The CDR3 is made up of 15 amino acids. Between the trimmed V and J ends, which lost 5 bases and 0 bases, there was a span of 14 bases. CDR3 in DNA: TGTGCCAGCAGCCTAGGGGCAGAGAGCTCCTACGAGCAGTACTTC. Translation gives CASSLGAESSYEQYF.

This clone was seen only once. This chain links TRBV30 with TRBJ2-1; 12 bases agree with TRBD2. CDR1 is GTSNPN and CDR2 is SVGIG in the germline V gene (reference sequence). The CDR3 spans 13 residues. V was pared by 4 bases and J by 9 bases, with 4 bases of the junction left unmatched. CDR3 nucleotides: TGTGCCTGGACCCTAGCGGGGGGGCCTGAGCAGTTCTTC. The encoded protein is CAWTLAGGPEQFF.

The chain couples TRBV28 to TRBJ2-1; 8 bases match TRBD2. V gave up 4 bases and J gave up 6 bases; unmatched junction bases: 11. The CDR3 has 16 residues. CDR1 MDHEN and CDR2 SYDVKM come from the germline V gene. The CDR3 DNA reads TGTGCCAGCAGTTCCCCCCTCGCGGGGGGCTTCAATGAGCAGTTCTTC. Translating it yields CASSSPLAGGFNEQFF.

The chain employs TRBV6-5 and TRBJ2-5; D is perhaps TRBD2 (6 bases). Per the germline V gene, CDR1 is MNHEY and CDR2 is SVGAGI. The CDR3 runs 14 residues. With 4 bases removed from V and 5 bases from J, the gap between germline ends came to 14 bases. The CDR3 reads CASSFTGGPETQYF. The CDR3 region has the DNA TGTGCCAGCAGTTTCACCGGGGGTCCGGAGACCCAGTACTTC.

The chain is built from TRBV6-1 and TRBJ2-1, with 10 bases identical to TRBD1. CDR1 and CDR2 from the germline V gene are MNHNS and SASEGT. The CDR3 has 14 residues. V lost 8 bases to trimming and J lost 4 bases; unmatched junction nucleotides: 5. The CDR3 protein is CASHPGQGYNEQFF. The CDR3 DNA reads as TGTGCCAGCCACCCGGGACAGGGGTACAATGAGCAGTTCTTC.

This clone occurred a few times. For the CDR3, the DNA is TGTGCCAGCAGCTTAGTAAGGGGACAGGAGTTGGTTCAGGGCTACACCTTC. Amino acids: CASSLVRGQELVQGYTF. The chain has TRBV7-8 and TRBJ1-2; 8 positions match TRBD1. V lost 1 base to trimming and J lost 8 bases; unmatched junction nucleotides: 15. CDR1 and CDR2 from the germline V gene are SGHVS and FQNEAQ. There are 17 residues in the CDR3.

This chain uses TRBV11-2 with TRBJ2-5, with 7 bases lining up with TRBD1. Germline assignment: CDR1 SGHAT and CDR2 FQNNGV. Trimming took 5 bases from V and 4 from J; bases not matched to a gene: 7. CDR3 length: 14 residues. CDR3 DNA: TGTGCCAGCAGCCAACGACAGGGTCTAGAGACCCAGTACTTC. Encoded protein: CASSQRQGLETQYF. Filled out from reference TRBV11-2 and TRBJ2-5, the complete variable domain reads EAGVAQSPRYKIIEKRQSVAFWCNPISGHATLYWYQQILGQGPKLLIQFQNNGVVDDSQLPKDRFSAERLKGVDSTLKIQPAKLEDSAVYLCASSQRQGLETQYFGPGTRLLVL.